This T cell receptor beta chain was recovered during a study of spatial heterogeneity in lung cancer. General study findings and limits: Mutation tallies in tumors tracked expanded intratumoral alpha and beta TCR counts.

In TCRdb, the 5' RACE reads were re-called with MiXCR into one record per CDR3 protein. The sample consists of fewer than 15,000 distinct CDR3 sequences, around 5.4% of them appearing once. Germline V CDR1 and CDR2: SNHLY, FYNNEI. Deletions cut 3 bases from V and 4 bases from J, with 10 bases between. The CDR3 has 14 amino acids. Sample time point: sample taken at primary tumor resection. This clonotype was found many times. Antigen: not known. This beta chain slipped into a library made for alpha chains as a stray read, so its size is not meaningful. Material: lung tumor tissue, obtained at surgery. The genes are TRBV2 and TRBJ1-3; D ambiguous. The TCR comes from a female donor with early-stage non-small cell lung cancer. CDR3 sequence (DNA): TGTGCCAGCAGTGACTCAGGTACAGGAAACACCATATATTTT. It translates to CASSDSGTGNTIYF.